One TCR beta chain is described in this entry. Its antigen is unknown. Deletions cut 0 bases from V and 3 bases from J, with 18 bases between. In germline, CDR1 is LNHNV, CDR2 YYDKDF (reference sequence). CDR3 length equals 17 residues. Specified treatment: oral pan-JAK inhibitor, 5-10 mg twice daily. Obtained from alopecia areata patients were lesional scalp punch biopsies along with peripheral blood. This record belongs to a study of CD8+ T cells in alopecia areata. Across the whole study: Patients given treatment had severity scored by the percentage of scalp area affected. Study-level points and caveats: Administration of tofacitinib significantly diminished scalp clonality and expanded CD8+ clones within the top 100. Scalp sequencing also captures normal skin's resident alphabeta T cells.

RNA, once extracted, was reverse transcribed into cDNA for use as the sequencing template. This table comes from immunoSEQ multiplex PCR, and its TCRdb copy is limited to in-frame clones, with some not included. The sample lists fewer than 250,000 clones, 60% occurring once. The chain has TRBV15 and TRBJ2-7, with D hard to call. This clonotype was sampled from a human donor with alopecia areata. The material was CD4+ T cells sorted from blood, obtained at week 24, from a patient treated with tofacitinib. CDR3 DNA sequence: TGTGCCACCAGCAGAGACGTGGCTATGGGGTTCAGCTACGAGCAGTACTTC. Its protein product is CATSRDVAMGFSYEQYF.